This T cell receptor (beta chain) was captured in a study of T-cell reconstitution after alpha-beta-depleted transplantation in children (dated by TCRdb to about 2016). With regard to the full study: Using TCR repertoire profiling, the study followed T-cell immune reconstitution in a quantitative way in children after TCRalphabeta/CD19-depleted allogeneic hematopoietic cell transplantation.

The sample's treatment or condition, from its label and the paper: allogeneic hematopoietic cell transplantation with graft depleted of TCRalphabeta T cells and CD19 B cells. TCRalphabeta/CD19-depleted allogeneic hematopoietic cell grafts were given to the transplant recipients, all of whom were children. As regards this clonotype: It has no known antigen specificity. At one end the junction does not follow the germline gene, possibly because of a read error.

To prepare the library, PCR was applied. The sequencer listed for this sample is Illumina HiSeq 2500. TCR libraries were prepared with molecular barcoding, using unique molecular identifiers to normalize TCRbeta repertoire quantification. The public sequencing data were trimmed at Q25 with fastp and processed into clonotypes with MiXCR by TCRdb, which kept only in-frame beta chains. Entries that share a CDR3 protein sequence are merged under the most common genes and DNA. This sample lists 580,000 or so distinct CDR3 sequences; 20% to 25% were detected once. 12% to 15% of the sample is taken by the ten largest. The research as a whole found: The apparently early recovery of alphabetaT-cell counts about two months after transplant reportedly depended on only several hundred rapidly expanded clones that came from non-depleted graft cells. The frequencies of hyperexpanded clones fell over the following months, and after one year, T-cell counts and TCRbeta diversity were mostly attributed to newly produced T cells. In some patients, the high TCRbeta diversity seen at day 60 was put down to recipient T cells and intrathymic progenitors that had survived conditioning.

The sequencing here drew on PBMCs, mostly from graft donor cells, taken 360 days after TCRalphabeta/CD19-depleted stem cell transplant. The receptor was derived from a boy younger than two who had a stem cell transplant for acute myeloid leukemia, so the T cells may come from the graft donor.

For the CDR3, the sequence is CASSYSMGADMQYF. The DNA sequence is TGTGCCAGCAGTTACTCGATGGGGGCAGATATGCAGTATTTT. The chain is assembled from TRBV6-5 and TRBJ2-3; TRBD1 is a weak D gene call, 6 bases matching. The CDR3 holds 14 amino acids from the cysteine to the phenylalanine. The CDR3 DNA has 42 bases and is translated from base 1. Taken from the germline V gene, the CDR1 and CDR2 loops are MNHEY and SVGAGI.